One T cell receptor (beta chain) is described in this entry. Its cognate antigen is unknown. The sample's time point: pretreatment peripheral blood. The V and J ends lost 0 bases and 5 bases respectively, with 7 bases between them. The CDR3 runs 13 residues. CDR1 MNHNY and CDR2 SVGAGI come from the germline V gene (reference sequence). These data come from a study of PD-L1 blockade in urothelial cancer. Study-wide background: Each patient had 0 to 3 earlier chemotherapy regimens. After treatment start, blood was analyzed at 3 weeks (second dose) and at 6 weeks.

Repertoires were generated with immunoSEQ multiplex PCR, while TCRdb's copy carries only in-frame clones and drops some. This sample has approximately 52,000 clones; around 74% occur once, and the top ten carry roughly 3.9%. Study-wide results and limits: Blood TCR clonality below the median before treatment was a predictor of better survival.

This specimen consisted of PBMCs, obtained around atezolizumab (anti-PD-L1) treatment. This chain links TRBV6-6 with TRBJ1-1, with D possibly being TRBD1 (6 bases). The TCR sequence derives from a man aged 65 to 79 with urothelial cancer. For the CDR3, the DNA is TGTGCCAGCAGTTACTCACAGGGTACTGAAGCTTTCTTT. It translates to CASSYSQGTEAFF.